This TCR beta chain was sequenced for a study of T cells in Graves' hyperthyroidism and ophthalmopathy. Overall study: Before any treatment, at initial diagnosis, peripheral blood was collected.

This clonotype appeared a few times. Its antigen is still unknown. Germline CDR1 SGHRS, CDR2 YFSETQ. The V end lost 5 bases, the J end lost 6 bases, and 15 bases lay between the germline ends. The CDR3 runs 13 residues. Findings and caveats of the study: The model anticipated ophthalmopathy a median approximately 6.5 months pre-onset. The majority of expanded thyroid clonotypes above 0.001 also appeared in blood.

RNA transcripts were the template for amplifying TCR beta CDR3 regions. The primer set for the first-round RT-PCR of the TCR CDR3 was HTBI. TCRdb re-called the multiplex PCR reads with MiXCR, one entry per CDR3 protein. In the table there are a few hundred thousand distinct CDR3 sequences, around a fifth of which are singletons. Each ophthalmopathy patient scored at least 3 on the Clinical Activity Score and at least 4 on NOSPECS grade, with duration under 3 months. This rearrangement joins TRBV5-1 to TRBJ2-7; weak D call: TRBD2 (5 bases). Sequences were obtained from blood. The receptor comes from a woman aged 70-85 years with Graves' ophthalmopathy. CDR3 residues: CASSVEGPGEQYF. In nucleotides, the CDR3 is TGCGCCAGCAGTGTCGAGGGTCCCGGCGAGCAGTACTTC.